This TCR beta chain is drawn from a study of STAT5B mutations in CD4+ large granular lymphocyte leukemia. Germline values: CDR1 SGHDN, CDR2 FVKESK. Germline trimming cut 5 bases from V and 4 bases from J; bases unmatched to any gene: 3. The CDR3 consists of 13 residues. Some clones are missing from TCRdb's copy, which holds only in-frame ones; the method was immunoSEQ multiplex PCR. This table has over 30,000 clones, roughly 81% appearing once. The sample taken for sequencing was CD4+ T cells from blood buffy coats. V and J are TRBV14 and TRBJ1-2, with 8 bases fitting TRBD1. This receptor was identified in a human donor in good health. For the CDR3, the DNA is TGTGCCAGCAGCAACAGGGGGACCTATGGCTACACCTTC. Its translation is CASSNRGTYGYTF.